The TCR beta chain described here comes from a study of cytomegalovirus exposure and HLA in healthy donors (dated by TCRdb to the late 2010s). Concerning the study at large: According to a later analysis, the 120 or so validation repertoires were produced on the same platform as the 666 repertoires of the first cohort. To predict cytomegalovirus infection status, the study brought together high-throughput TCR immunosequencing, statistical association of individual TCRs with disease status, and machine learning. The study aimed to test whether signatures of past pathogen exposure could be identified by cataloging public T cell receptors. A separate validation cohort of 100 to 150 different subjects was used in addition to the roughly 620-subject first cohort.

About this clone: Its antigen is not yet known. Qualities for individual bases were not recorded, and no much larger clone is one base off.

The CDR3 has 17 amino acids, counting the end cysteine and phenylalanine. The entry retains the CDR3 DNA only, 51 bases that are in frame from base 1. V is cut back by 3 bases and J by 0 bases, with 9 bases in the junction unmatched. Sequences SGHAT (CDR1) and FQNNGV (CDR2) are obtained from the germline V gene. Libraries were constructed by the immunoSEQ multiplex PCR assay. As for how the authors treated the data: A statistical classification framework was built to diagnose cytomegalovirus status from the catalog of TCR beta chain sequences. TCRdb took this table from immuneACCESS and kept in-frame rearrangements with V and J called. Such tables lack part of the clones; where checked against another copy, unresolved V genes explain under half of the gap, and the rest is unexplained. V, J and clone size are those of that table, while D and trimming were read from the DNA. Counted in this sample were 150,000 or so clones; approximately 89% of them appeared once. The ten top clones hold over 1% of the sample.

What the research found in general, with its limitations: In vitro tests confirmed that a few of the cytomegalovirus-associated TCR beta chains recognize cytomegalovirus antigens. Most TCR sequences were observed very rarely across donors, whereas some public TCRs were present in many individuals. The authors suggested that the approach could potentially be generalized to other disease states and immunological phenotypes. A total of 164 TCR beta chains were listed by the study as associated with cytomegalovirus. All 120 or so repertoires were used to score co-occurrence in the validation cohort in a later analysis, because that analysis had no HLA typing for the cohort. Subsequent analysis determined that TCRs grouped into clusters in the first cohort also showed a tendency toward co-occurrence across the roughly 110 validation repertoires, and 85% to 95% of cluster scores exceeded 0. The classifier was reported to diagnose cytomegalovirus status with high specificity and sensitivity in both the original and validation cohorts.

The donors were included in the validation cohort of some 120 subjects, a group kept apart from the roughly 730-subject first cohort. Sequenced input: PBMCs. The source is a woman under 30 in good health and CMV-seronegative. The sequence is built from TRBV11-2 and TRBJ2-5, and 8 bases in between align with TRBD2. Here the CDR3 is given as CASSFWVAGPYQETQYF. The DNA reads as follows: TGTGCCAGCAGCTTTTGGGTAGCGGGGCCGTACCAAGAGACCCAGTACTTC. Where the CDR3 stops, the reference TRBV11-2 and TRBJ2-5 genes take over; the full variable domain is EAGVAQSPRYKIIEKRQSVAFWCNPISGHATLYWYQQILGQGPKLLIQFQNNGVVDDSQLPKDRFSAERLKGVDSTLKIQPAKLEDSAVYLCASSFWVAGPYQETQYFGPGTRLLVL.